This T cell receptor (beta chain) was identified during a study of blood T cells in healthy people across ages. Primers used in a second PCR of roughly 7 to 11 cycles were a sample-barcoded 5' primer and a J-beta primer mix. Via MiXCR, TCRdb re-called the 5' RACE reads, giving one row per CDR3 protein. The profile shows 1 million or so distinct CDR3 sequences, under 45% of them singletons. Germline values: CDR1 MDHEN, CDR2 SYDVKM. The CDR3 is 14 amino acids. Each donor's blood draw was around 9.1 milliliters of peripheral blood. Isolated per sample were at least 6 million PBMCs. The extraction recovered at least 6 micrograms of total RNA per sample.

This sequence originates from a woman aged 60-75 years in good health. The genes are TRBV28 and TRBJ2-4, with 9 bases lining up with TRBD2. TRBJ2-7 matches the DNA end more closely, so the J call is doubtful. Sample: blood. This chain's CDR3 is CASTLGLAGYEQYF. The CDR3 DNA reads as TGTGCCAGCACCCTCGGGCTAGCGGGGTACGAGCAGTACTTC.